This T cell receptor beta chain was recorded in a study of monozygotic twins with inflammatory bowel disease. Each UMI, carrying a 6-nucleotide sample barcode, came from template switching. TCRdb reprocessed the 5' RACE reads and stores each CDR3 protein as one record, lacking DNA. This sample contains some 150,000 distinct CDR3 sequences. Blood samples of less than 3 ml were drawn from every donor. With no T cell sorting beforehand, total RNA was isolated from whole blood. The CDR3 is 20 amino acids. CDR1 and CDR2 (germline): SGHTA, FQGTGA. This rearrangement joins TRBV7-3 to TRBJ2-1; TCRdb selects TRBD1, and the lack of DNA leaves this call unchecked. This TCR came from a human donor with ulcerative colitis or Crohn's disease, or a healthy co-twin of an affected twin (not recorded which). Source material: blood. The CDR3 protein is CASSRPGAGLNQPSYNEQFF.